The clone carrying this T cell receptor beta chain was seen at least ten times. Its antigen is as yet unknown. These data originate in a study of T-cell reconstitution after alpha-beta-depleted transplantation in children. Unique molecular identifiers were incorporated into the prepared TCRbeta library. One entry per CDR3 protein results from TCRdb running MiXCR on the PCR reads. The table shows about 260,000 distinct CDR3 sequences, with just under 8.5% occurring only once. Broader study findings: Roughly two months post-transplant, alpha-beta T cells reportedly originated from several hundred graft clones that had expanded. Most T-cell counts and diversity one year after the transplant came from T cells that were newly produced. Recipient T cells and thymic progenitors that survived were the source of the high TCRbeta diversity seen at day 60 in some patients.

V gave up 6 bases and J gave up 5 bases, with 7 bases separating them. In germline, CDR1 is KGHSH, CDR2 LQKENI. The CDR3 spans 12 residues. This clonotype originated in a male patient between 5 and 17 years old who had a stem cell transplant for acute lymphoblastic leukemia, so the T cells may come from the graft donor. The sequencing here drew on PBMCs, mostly from graft donor cells, taken 180 days after TCRalphabeta/CD19-depleted stem cell transplant. This chain joins TRBV18 and TRBJ2-2; D ambiguous. CDR3 loop: CASSRYTGELFF. The CDR3 DNA sequence: TGTGCCAGCTCGAGGTATACCGGGGAGCTGTTTTTT.